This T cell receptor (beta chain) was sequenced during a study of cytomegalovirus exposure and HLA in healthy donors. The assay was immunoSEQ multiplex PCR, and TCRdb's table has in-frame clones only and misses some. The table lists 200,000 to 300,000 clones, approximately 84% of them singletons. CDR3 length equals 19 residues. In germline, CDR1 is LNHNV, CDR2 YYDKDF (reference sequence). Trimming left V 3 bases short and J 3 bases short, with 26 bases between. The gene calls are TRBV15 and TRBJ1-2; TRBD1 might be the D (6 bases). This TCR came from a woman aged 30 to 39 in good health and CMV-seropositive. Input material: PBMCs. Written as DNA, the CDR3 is TGTGCCACCAGCAGCAATTTGGACAGCAGTGCGGTTCCATACTATGGCTACACCTTC. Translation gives CATSSNLDSSAVPYYGYTF.